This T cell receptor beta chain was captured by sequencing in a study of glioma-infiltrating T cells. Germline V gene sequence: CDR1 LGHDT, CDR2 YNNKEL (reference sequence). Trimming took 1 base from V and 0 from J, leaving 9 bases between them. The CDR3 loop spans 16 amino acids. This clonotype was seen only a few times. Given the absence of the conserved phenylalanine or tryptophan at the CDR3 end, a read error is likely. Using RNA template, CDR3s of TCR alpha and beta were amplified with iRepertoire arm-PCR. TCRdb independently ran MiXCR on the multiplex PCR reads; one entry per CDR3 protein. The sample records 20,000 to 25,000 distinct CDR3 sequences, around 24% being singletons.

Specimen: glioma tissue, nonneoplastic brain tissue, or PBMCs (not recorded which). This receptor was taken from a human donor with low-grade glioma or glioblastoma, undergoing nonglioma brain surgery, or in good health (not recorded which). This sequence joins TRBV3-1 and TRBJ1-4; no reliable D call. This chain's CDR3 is CASSQAGLATNEKLFL. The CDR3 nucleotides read TGTGCCAGCAGCCAAGCGGGCCTCGCAACTAATGAAAAACTGTTTCTT.